Described below is a single T cell receptor beta chain sequence and its context. All donors comprised healthy Caucasians. V lost 3 bases, J lost 2 bases, and 7 bases stayed unmatched. This CDR3 has 15 residues. In germline, CDR1 is DFQATT, CDR2 SNEGSKA (reference sequence). This entry comes from a study of identical twins. TCRdb called the 5' RACE reads again in MiXCR, with one record for every CDR3 protein. The data contain 1.5 million to 2 million distinct CDR3 sequences, about 31% of them singletons. The J gene is TRBJ2-1, the V gene TRBV20-1; 7 nucleotides line up with TRBD2. This sequence was found in a newborn girl in good health. The specimen was cord blood. In nucleotides, the CDR3 is TGCAGTGCTAGTGCGAGCGGGAAGGCCTACAATGAGCAGTTCTTC. Its translation: CSASASGKAYNEQFF.